This T cell receptor beta chain is from a study of blood T cell repertoires in COVID-19. The overall study: Both acute and convalescent COVID-19 samples were obtained from the United States, Italy and Spain. PBMCs, B-cell-depleted T cells, or T cells provided the cDNA or gDNA that made up the material.

Germline CDR1 SGHNT, CDR2 YYREEE (reference sequence). This CDR3 spans 17 amino acids. Germline trimming cut 3 bases from V and 0 bases from J; bases unmatched to any gene: 11. Per the authors' pipeline: Counts of nucleated cells, estimated from reference gene primer amplification, were obtained. Libraries were prepared by immunoSEQ multiplex PCR; TCRdb keeps only in-frame clonotypes and omits some of them. The V and J calls and clone size are taken from that table; D and trimming were inferred from the DNA. The sample lists about 130,000 clones, nearly 90% occurring once. The source of this sequence is a woman of 80 years or more with acute or convalescent COVID-19. This chain links TRBV5-4 with TRBJ1-2, with 7 bases aligning to TRBD1. The specimen was peripheral blood. Here the CDR3 reads CASSSARTGAANYGYTF. The CDR3 DNA follows: TGTGCCAGCAGCTCCGCACGCACAGGGGCCGCTAACTATGGCTACACCTTC.